This entry features one T cell receptor (beta chain) sequence. Its antigen is still unknown. The record originates from a study of T cell responses to AZD1222 COVID-19 vaccine. In the study overall: Both about-4-week and about-12-week second-dose recipients were combined. Whole-study findings and limits: Nearly half of the spike-specific TCRs reportedly recognize variant regions that carry no mutations. Spike-wide coverage was observed for vaccine-associated CD4 TCRs, with dominant responses at 160-218 and 743-854.

Produced via immunoSEQ multiplex PCR; TCRdb's table is partial and in-frame only. This table has around 150,000 clones, approximately 88% appearing once. V gave up 3 bases and J gave up 6 bases, with 12 bases separating them. CDR1 is SGHNT and CDR2 is YYREEE in the germline V gene (reference sequence). This CDR3 contains 14 residues. The source is an adult in good health. V is TRBV5-4 and J is TRBJ2-2, with D perhaps TRBD1 (5 bases). The sample here was peripheral blood, taken on day 0 of AZD1222 vaccination. CDR3 sequence reads: CASSWQGRSGELFF. Here the CDR3 DNA reads TGTGCCAGCAGCTGGCAGGGCAGGTCCGGGGAGCTGTTTTTT.